These 9 T cell receptor beta chains were sequenced from one sample in a study of blood T cell repertoires in COVID-19. The method was immunoSEQ multiplex PCR; TCRdb's version includes in-frame clones alone and lacks a portion of them. The table includes some 380,000 clones, roughly 88% detected once. Material: PBMCs or T cells enriched from blood (not recorded which). These receptors were taken from a woman aged 40 to 50 with acute COVID-19.

This chain joins TRBV18 and TRBJ1-4; the D gene is possibly TRBD1 (5 bases). The CDR3 has 16 amino acids. V dropped 1 base and J dropped 1 base, with 10 bases sitting between them. The germline V gene has CDR1 KGHSH and CDR2 LQKENI. The CDR3 is CASSPRMGGTNEKLFF. DNA of the CDR3: TGTGCCAGCTCACCACGCATGGGGGGAACTAATGAAAAACTGTTTTTT. Looking up the rest from reference TRBV18 and TRBJ1-4 gives the full variable domain: NAGVMQNPRHLVRRRGQEARLRCSPMKGHSHVYWYRQLPEEGLKFMVYLQKENIIDESGMPKERFSAEFPKEGPSILRIQQVVRGDSAAYFCASSPRMGGTNEKLFFGSGTQLSVL.

The gene calls are TRBV19 and TRBJ1-3; D uncertain. CDR3 length: 15 residues. The V and J ends lost 7 bases and 0 bases respectively, with 13 bases between them. Germline-derived CDR1 and CDR2 are LNHDA and SQIVND (reference sequence). The DNA for the CDR3 is TGTGCCAGTACCGACCTACAGAGCTCTGGAAACACCATATATTTT. As protein: CASTDLQSSGNTIYF.

V usage is TRBV5-8 and J usage is TRBJ2-4, with D hard to call. The CDR3 contains 16 residues. The V gene lost 3 bases and the J gene lost 2 bases, with 15 bases spanning the gap. Germline V gene lookup returns CDR1 SGHTS and CDR2 YDEGEE. The CDR3 sequence: CASSYDGSRTKNIQYF. The CDR3 DNA sequence: TGTGCCAGCAGCTATGACGGTAGCCGGACCAAAAACATTCAGTACTTC.

The chain is built from TRBV18 and TRBJ1-2; D is unresolved. The V gene's germline CDR1 is KGHSH and CDR2 LQKENI. Trimming shortened V by 0 bases and J by 8 bases, and 13 bases separated the two germline ends. The CDR3 has 14 residues. The CDR3 sequence: CASSPPGAQMGYTF. The DNA for the CDR3 is TGTGCCAGCTCACCACCGGGCGCCCAAATGGGCTACACCTTC.

The CDR3 loop is CASSSLQGRNSPLHF. As DNA, the CDR3 is TGTGCCAGTAGTAGCTTACAGGGAAGGAATTCACCCCTCCACTTT. The rearrangement links TRBV19 to TRBJ1-6; D is possibly TRBD1 (6 bases). The CDR3 length is 15 residues. Germline V lookup: CDR1 LNHDA, CDR2 SQIVND (reference sequence). The germline V and J ends were trimmed by 4 bases and 7 bases, with 14 bases remaining between them.

The chain combines TRBV6-6 with TRBJ2-7; TRBD2 matches at 8 bases. CDR1 and CDR2 (germline): MNHNY, SVGAGI (reference sequence). The junction had 12 bases not matched to a gene; V was cut back by 7 bases and J by 4 bases. This CDR3 region has 15 residues. DNA of the CDR3: TGTGCCAGCACCTACGGGGGGGGTAACCTATACGAGCAGTACTTC. This gives the protein CASTYGGGNLYEQYF.

The V gene is TRBV18, the J gene TRBJ2-7; 8 nucleotides match TRBD1. This CDR3 comprises 13 residues. Germline CDR1 reads KGHSH; CDR2 reads LQKENI. J was trimmed by 6 bases and V by 2 bases; bases with no gene match: 3. The CDR3 DNA reads TGTGCCAGCTCACCAGGACAGGGCCGCGAGCAGTACTTC. It encodes CASSPGQGREQYF.

The chain carries TRBV6-5 and TRBJ2-1, with a weak D call TRBD1 (6 bases). V gave up 5 bases and J gave up 15 bases, with 20 bases separating them. CDR3 length: 13 residues. Germline lookup yields CDR1 MNHEY and CDR2 SVGAGI. The DNA for the CDR3 is TGTGCCAGCAGTCCAACTCCGGGACACCAGCTGTTCTTC. It yields the protein CASSPTPGHQLFF.

The gene calls are TRBV7-9 and TRBJ2-3; 13 bases are a match to TRBD2. The CDR3 is 16 residues long. After removal of 5 bases from V and 6 bases from J, the junction contained 8 bases not matched to a gene. Germline assignment: CDR1 SEHNR and CDR2 FQNEAQ (reference sequence). CDR3 in amino acids: CASSDSLAGGTDTQYF. Written as DNA, the CDR3 is TGTGCCAGCAGCGACTCACTAGCGGGGGGGACGGATACGCAGTATTTT.